Below, 28 T cell receptor beta chains from the same sample are listed, as sequenced in a study of shared clonotypes between healthy human individuals (dated by TCRdb to 2018 to 2021). Libraries were prepared through the immunoSEQ multiplex PCR assay. In its TCRdb copy, this immuneACCESS table keeps in-frame sequences only and misses some clones. Where compared with another copy, unresolved V genes explain less than half of these, and the others have no known cause. The sample table contains about 1 million clones; only one count was recorded for 60% to 80% of them. Of the sample, roughly 1.5% is held by the ten largest clones. The specimen was memory CD4+ T cells sorted from blood. Explained via the paper, the cell subset or site label denotes: CD45RA-negative fraction. Every receptor here comes from a man aged 18 to 29 in good health.

The V gene is TRBV13, the J gene TRBJ1-3; 9 positions agree with TRBD1. Looked up from germline, CDR1 is PRHDT and CDR2 is FYEKMQ (reference sequence). V trimming: 2 bases; J trimming: 1 base; junction bases outside the gene matches: 3. The CDR3 runs 16 residues. This CDR3 reads CASSLSGTGSGNTIYF. The DNA for the CDR3 is TGTGCCAGCAGCTTATCCGGGACAGGGTCTGGAAACACCATATATTTT.

The CDR3 coding sequence is TGCGCCAGCAGCTTGAGTGCTAGCACAGATACGCAGTATTTT. Its translation is CASSLSASTDTQYF. The chain combines TRBV5-1 with TRBJ2-3; no definite D call. Per germline, CDR1 SGHRS and CDR2 YFSETQ. V lost 1 base and J 0 bases, leaving 6 bases between the germline ends. This CDR3 comprises 14 residues.

The chain employs TRBV6-1 and TRBJ1-4; no clear D. The CDR3 length is 14 residues. The germline V gene has CDR1 MNHNS and CDR2 SASEGT. V lost 5 bases, J lost 4 bases, and 11 bases lay in between. The CDR3 DNA is TGTGCCAGCAGTTCCGGACGGCTTAATGAAAAACTGTTTTTT. Translation gives CASSSGRLNEKLFF.

The chain uses TRBV6-6 and TRBJ1-2; the D is unclear. Germline CDR1 and CDR2: MNHNY and SVGAGI (reference sequence). CDR3 size: 12 residues. Trimming pared 6 bases from V and 0 bases from J, leaving 5 bases between. The CDR3 here is CASRQPNYGYTF. As DNA, the CDR3 is TGTGCCAGCAGGCAGCCTAACTATGGCTACACCTTC.

This clone was detected only a few times. The V call is TRBV6-1, the J call TRBJ2-4; the D gene is possibly TRBD2 (5 bases). V was clipped by 4 bases and J by 8 bases, with 9 bases between them. CDR3 size: 12 residues. Germline V gene lookup returns CDR1 MNHNS and CDR2 SASEGT. The CDR3 sequence is CASSARADIQYF. In nucleotides, the CDR3 is TGTGCCAGCAGTGCACGAGCGGACATTCAGTACTTC.

The chain is built from TRBV6-5 and TRBJ1-6, with D possibly being TRBD1 (6 bases). V lost 9 bases and J 9 bases, leaving 15 bases between the germline ends. CDR3 length: 13 residues. In germline, CDR1 is MNHEY, CDR2 SVGAGI. CDR3 DNA: TGTGCCAGTAAAACAGGGAGTTTTTCACCCCTCCACTTT. Its translation is CASKTGSFSPLHF.

The V and J genes are TRBV21-1 and TRBJ1-5; the tabulated D call, TRBD1, remains unverified against the DNA. TRBV21-1 counts as a pseudogene. The CDR3 totals 15 residues. The CDR3 coding sequence is TGTGCCAGCAGCAGGTTCAGGGGCTTCAATCAGCCCCAGCATTTT. This translates into CASSRFRGFNQPQHF.

This sequence joins TRBV28 and TRBJ1-5; 10 positions match TRBD1. V trimming: 6 bases; J trimming: 7 bases; junction bases outside the gene matches: 9. CDR1 MDHEN and CDR2 SYDVKM come from the germline V gene. The CDR3 loop spans 15 amino acids. The CDR3 DNA sequence: TGTGCCAGCAGCTCTACCGGGACAGGGGAACAGCCCCAGCATTTT. Translating it yields CASSSTGTGEQPQHF. Complete variable domain (other parts from reference TRBV28 and TRBJ1-5): DVKVTQSSRYLVKRTGEKVFLECVQDMDHENMFWYRQDPGLGLRLIYFSYDVKMKEKGDIPEGYSVSREKKERFSLILESASTNQTSMYLCASSSTGTGEQPQHFGDGTRLSIL.

With regard to this clone: Different DNA sequences within this sample yield the same CDR3. This sequence joins TRBV7-8 and TRBJ2-2; no definite D call. Trimming took 6 bases from V and 4 from J, leaving 6 bases between them. CDR3 length: 12 amino acids. Germline-derived CDR1 and CDR2 are SGHVS and FQNEAQ. In nucleotides, the CDR3 is TGTGCCAGCAGTCTAGTCACCGGGGAGCTGTTTTTT. This encodes CASSLVTGELFF.

J is TRBJ1-1 and V is TRBV6-1, with 11 positions matching TRBD1. Trimming took 4 bases from V and 6 from J; bases not matched to a gene: 7. Germline loops: CDR1 MNHNS, CDR2 SASEGT. CDR3 length equals 15 residues. CDR3 coding DNA: TGTGCCAGCAGTGTGGACAGGGGGCGCGTGGCTGAAGCTTTCTTT. It yields the protein CASSVDRGRVAEAFF.

The gene calls are TRBV5-6 and TRBJ1-3; D remains ambiguous. The CDR3 sequence is 15 residues long. Germline V gene sequence: CDR1 SGHDT, CDR2 YYEEEE. The germline V and J ends were trimmed by 0 bases and 4 bases, with 11 bases remaining between them. CDR3 nucleotide sequence: TGTGCCAGCAGCTTGGAAGGGCGTCGGGGAAACACCATATATTTT. This sequence encodes CASSLEGRRGNTIYF.

V and J are TRBV28 and TRBJ1-4; D is unresolved. Germline values: CDR1 MDHEN, CDR2 SYDVKM. The V gene lost 7 bases and the J gene lost 5 bases, with 14 bases spanning the gap. The CDR3 runs to 14 residues. This CDR3 is CASTHLPQNEKLFF. CDR3 bases: TGTGCCAGCACACACCTCCCCCAGAATGAAAAACTGTTTTTT. The whole variable domain, remainder taken from reference TRBV28 and TRBJ1-4, is DVKVTQSSRYLVKRTGEKVFLECVQDMDHENMFWYRQDPGLGLRLIYFSYDVKMKEKGDIPEGYSVSREKKERFSLILESASTNQTSMYLCASTHLPQNEKLFFGSGTQLSVL.

This sequence joins TRBV4-3 and TRBJ2-3; 10 bases are a match to TRBD2. Germline values: CDR1 LGHNA, CDR2 YSLEER. The ends lost 3 bases at V and 4 bases at J; junction bases unmatched: 10. This CDR3 has 17 residues. The CDR3 sequence: CASSQSGRALGADTQYF. As DNA, the CDR3 is TGCGCCAGCAGCCAGAGCGGGAGGGCCTTAGGGGCAGATACGCAGTATTTT.

J is TRBJ1-4 and V is TRBV7-6, with 7 bases lining up with TRBD1. V trimming: 2 bases; J trimming: 8 bases; junction bases outside the gene matches: 11. In germline, CDR1 is SGHVS, CDR2 FNYEAQ. CDR3 length: 16 amino acids. The CDR3 region has the DNA TGTGCCAGCAGCTTATTTTCAGACAGGGTGGGAGAAAAACTGTTTTTT. Encoded protein: CASSLFSDRVGEKLFF. The entire variable domain, with the rest obtained from reference TRBV7-6 and TRBJ1-4, is as follows: GAGVSQSPRYKVTKRGQDVALRCDPISGHVSLYWYRQALGQGPEFLTYFNYEAQQDKSGLPNDRFSAERPEGSISTLTIQRTEQRDSAMYRCASSLFSDRVGEKLFFGSGTQLSVL.

The genes are TRBV7-9 and TRBJ2-3; 8 bases match TRBD2. The CDR3 runs to 18 residues. Losses at the gene ends were 6 bases for V and 1 base for J; bases not matched to a gene: 15. Looked up from germline, CDR1 is SEHNR and CDR2 is FQNEAQ (reference sequence). The CDR3 here is CASRRGGGGSGGTDTQYF. Written as DNA, the CDR3 is TGTGCCAGCAGGCGAGGAGGCGGGGGTAGCGGGGGCACAGATACGCAGTATTTT. Based on the CDR3 plus reference TRBV7-9 and TRBJ2-3, the full variable domain is DTGVSQNPRHKITKRGQNVTFRCDPISEHNRLYWYRQTLGQGPEFLTYFQNEAQLEKSRLLSDRFSAERPKGSFSTLEIQRTEQGDSAMYLCASRRGGGGSGGTDTQYFGPGTRLTVL.

This clone was observed once. The V call is TRBV19, the J call TRBJ1-4; D remains unclear. Per the germline V gene, CDR1 is LNHDA and CDR2 is SQIVND (reference sequence). This CDR3 is 16 amino acids long. Trimming shortened V by 10 bases and J by 0 bases, and 18 bases separated the two germline ends. CDR3 loop: CATQSTGEATNEKLFF. For the CDR3, the DNA is TGTGCCACTCAATCTACCGGGGAGGCAACTAATGAAAAACTGTTTTTT. The complete variable domain, with remaining parts taken from reference TRBV19 and TRBJ1-4, reads DGGITQSPKYLFRKEGQNVTLSCEQNLNHDAMYWYRQDPGQGLRLIYYSQIVNDFQKGDIAEGYSVSREKKESFPLTVTSAQKNPTAFYLCATQSTGEATNEKLFFGSGTQLSVL.

This rearrangement joins TRBV28 to TRBJ2-2; D not resolved. This CDR3 has 14 amino acids. Trimming took 3 bases from V and 5 from J, leaving 10 bases between them. Germline values: CDR1 MDHEN, CDR2 SYDVKM. CDR3 sequence: CASSLWGGTGELFF. The CDR3 DNA sequence: TGTGCCAGCAGTTTGTGGGGTGGAACCGGGGAGCTGTTTTTT.

The chain has TRBV18 and TRBJ2-7; no firm D call. CDR3 length: 15 residues. CDR1 is KGHSH and CDR2 is LQKENI in the germline V gene. V lost 4 bases, J lost 0 bases, and 13 bases lay in between. The CDR3 DNA reads as TGTGCCAGCTCACTGACGGGCTCTAGCTCCTACGAGCAGTACTTC. Translating it yields CASSLTGSSSYEQYF.

The chain recombines TRBV7-3 with TRBJ1-5, with TRBD1 matching over 10 bases. Germline assignment: CDR1 SGHTA and CDR2 FQGTGA. The trim removed 5 bases at V and 5 bases at J, leaving 6 bases unmatched. This CDR3 spans 15 amino acids. The CDR3 is CASSTRQGADQPQHF. The CDR3, as DNA: TGTGCCAGCAGCACTCGACAGGGGGCCGATCAGCCCCAGCATTTT.

This clone was found a few times. The chain couples TRBV5-1 to TRBJ1-1; TRBD1 is a possible D gene (5 bases). The CDR3 has 15 residues. V was trimmed by 3 bases and J by 0 bases, leaving 12 bases between them. Germline-derived CDR1 and CDR2 are SGHRS and YFSETQ. CDR3 DNA sequence: TGCGCCAGCAGCTACAGGACCGGTATGAACACTGAAGCTTTCTTT. Its translation is CASSYRTGMNTEAFF. The full variable domain, with the rest looked up from reference TRBV5-1 and TRBJ1-1, is KAGVTQTPRYLIKTRGQQVTLSCSPISGHRSVSWYQQTPGQGLQFLFEYFSETQRNKGNFPGRFSGRQFSNSRSEMNVSTLELGDSALYLCASSYRTGMNTEAFFGQGTRLTVV.

The rearrangement joins TRBV25-1 to TRBJ2-7; D gene unclear. Germline V gives CDR1 MGHDK, CDR2 SYGVNS. This CDR3 comprises 13 residues. The V end lost 4 bases, the J end lost 2 bases, and 9 bases lay between the germline ends. CDR3 sequence reads: CASSALKTYEQYF. CDR3 in DNA: TGTGCCAGCAGTGCATTAAAAACCTACGAGCAGTACTTC.

The chain uses TRBV30 and TRBJ1-2; D possibly corresponds to TRBD1 (5 bases). The germline CDR1 and CDR2 sequences are GTSNPN and SVGIG (reference sequence). This CDR3 comprises 12 residues. Between the trimmed V and J ends, which lost 6 bases and 8 bases, there was a span of 16 bases. The CDR3: CACYFGDGGYTF. The CDR3 DNA follows: TGTGCCTGTTATTTTGGGGACGGGGGCTACACCTTC. The entire variable domain, with the rest obtained from reference TRBV30 and TRBJ1-2, is as follows: SQTIHQWPATLVQPVGSPLSLECTVEGTSNPNLYWYRQAAGRGLQLLFYSVGIGQISSEVPQNLSASRPQDRQFILSSKKLLLSDSGFYLCACYFGDGGYTFGSGTRLTVV.

The rearrangement joins TRBV5-4 to TRBJ2-7, with D possibly matching TRBD2 (5 bases). CDR1 and CDR2 from the germline V gene are SGHNT and YYREEE (reference sequence). V shed 0 bases and J shed 4 bases, with 11 bases lying between them. The CDR3 extends over 14 amino acids. In nucleotides, the CDR3 is TGTGCCAGCAGCTTGGGAGGGAGCCATTACGAGCAGTACTTC. It translates to CASSLGGSHYEQYF.

This sequence joins TRBV4-1 and TRBJ2-4, with D tentatively TRBD2 (7 bases). The CDR3 totals 16 residues. CDR1 and CDR2 from the germline V gene are MGHRA and YSYEKL. V was cut by 1 base and J by 1 base, with 11 bases left in between. The CDR3 nucleotides are TGCGCCAGCAGCCAAGGGGGGCGGGAGGCCAAAAACATTCAGTACTTC. Translation: CASSQGGREAKNIQYF.

The CDR3 nucleotides read TGTGCCAGCAGTGAAAGGATTCGGGCAGGGCGAAAAAATGAGCAGTTCTTC. This codes for CASSERIRAGRKNEQFF. V gene TRBV2 combines with J gene TRBJ2-1; D is perhaps TRBD1 (5 bases). CDR1 SNHLY and CDR2 FYNNEI come from the germline V gene. This CDR3 has 17 residues. V lost 2 bases and J lost 7, with 21 bases in between. The full variable domain, in which reference TRBV2 and TRBJ2-1 provide the parts outside the CDR3, is EPEVTQTPSHQVTQMGQEVILRCVPISNHLYFYWYRQILGQKVEFLVSFYNNEISEKSEIFDDQFSVERPDGSNFTLKIRSTKLEDSAMYFCASSERIRAGRKNEQFFGPGTRLTVL.

The chain is built from TRBV6-5 and TRBJ1-6, with D maybe TRBD1 (6 bases). Trimming pared 5 bases from V and 7 bases from J, leaving 15 bases between. The CDR3 consists of 15 residues. Germline assignment: CDR1 MNHEY and CDR2 SVGAGI. DNA of the CDR3: TGTGCCAGCAGTACAGACAGGAGCGGGAATTCACCCCTCCACTTT. Translated, it gives CASSTDRSGNSPLHF.

V gene TRBV9 combines with J gene TRBJ2-3; the D gene is possibly TRBD2 (7 bases). Germline loops: CDR1 SGDLS, CDR2 YYNGEE. V gave up 0 bases and J gave up 6 bases, with 14 bases separating them. The CDR3 loop spans 15 amino acids. This CDR3 reads CASSVAGGRLDTQYF. The CDR3 DNA is TGTGCCAGCAGCGTAGCGGGGGGCCGCTTGGATACGCAGTATTTT.

The V call is TRBV10-1, the J call TRBJ1-5, with 7 bases identical to TRBD1. Looked up from germline, CDR1 is WNHNN and CDR2 is SYGVQD (reference sequence). This CDR3 comprises 15 residues. The V and J ends lost 6 bases and 6 bases, in that order; junction bases with no gene match: 11. This CDR3 is CASSRDREGGQPQHF. The CDR3 nucleotides are TGCGCCAGCAGCAGAGACAGGGAAGGGGGTCAGCCCCAGCATTTT.